This T cell receptor (beta chain) was sequenced during a study of OX40 agonist ivuxolimab in advanced cancers. Overall study context: Partial responses were achieved by three patients: one hepatocellular carcinoma, two cutaneous melanoma. Study results and limitations: It was also the case that some nonresponders had low normalized T-cell clonal expansion.

About this clone itself: What it binds is not known.

TCRdb's table, derived via immunoSEQ multiplex PCR, lists solely in-frame clones and lacks some. The top ten hold around 33% of the sample, which has more than 11,000 clones, around three quarters seen once. V dropped 2 bases and J dropped 5; count of bases not matched to a gene: 6. The CDR3 covers 15 residues. Germline assignment: CDR1 SGHRS and CDR2 YFSETQ. The chain recombines TRBV5-1 with TRBJ2-7; TRBD1 matches at 11 bases. This sample comprised CD4+ or CD8+ T cells sorted from blood, obtained in a trial of the OX40 agonist ivuxolimab. The TCR originated in an adult with an advanced solid tumor such as melanoma, head and neck, liver or kidney cancer. The CDR3, as DNA: TGCGCCAGCAGCTTCGGACAGGGGGCGATTGACGAGCAGTACTTC. Its translation: CASSFGQGAIDEQYF.